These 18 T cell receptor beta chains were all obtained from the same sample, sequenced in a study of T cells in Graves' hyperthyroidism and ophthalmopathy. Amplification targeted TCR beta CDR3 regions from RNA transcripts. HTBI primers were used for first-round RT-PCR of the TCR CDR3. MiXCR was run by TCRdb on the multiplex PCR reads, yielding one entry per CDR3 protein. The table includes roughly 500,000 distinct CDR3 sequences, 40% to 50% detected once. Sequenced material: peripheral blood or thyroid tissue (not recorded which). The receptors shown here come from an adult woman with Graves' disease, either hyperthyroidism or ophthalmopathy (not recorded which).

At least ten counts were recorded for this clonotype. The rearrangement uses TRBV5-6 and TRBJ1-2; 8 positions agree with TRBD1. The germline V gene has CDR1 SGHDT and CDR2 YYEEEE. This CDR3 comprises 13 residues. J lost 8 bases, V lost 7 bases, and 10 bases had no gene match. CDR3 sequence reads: CASQAGGFQGYTF. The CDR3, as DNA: TGTGCCAGCCAGGCAGGGGGCTTTCAAGGCTACACCTTC.

DNA of the CDR3: TGTGCCAGCAGACCTACGGGGAGTAGTCGCTACACCTTC. Translating it yields CASRPTGSSRYTF. The chain combines TRBV6-5 with TRBJ1-2; D is unclear. Trimming cost V 6 bases and J 9 bases, with 17 bases left between them. Germline CDR1 is MNHEY and CDR2 is SVGAGI. CDR3 length: 13 amino acids.

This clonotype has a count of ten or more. CDR3 residues: CASSPRDRGEIYQETQYF. CDR3 nucleotides: TGTGCCAGCAGCCCAAGGGACAGGGGCGAGATTTACCAAGAGACCCAGTACTTC. The J gene is TRBJ2-5, the V gene TRBV7-6; TRBD1 agrees at 10 bases. Trimming at V came to 5 bases and at J to 0 bases, leaving 12 bases not matched to a gene. CDR3 length: 18 amino acids. Germline CDR1 and CDR2: SGHVS and FNYEAQ.

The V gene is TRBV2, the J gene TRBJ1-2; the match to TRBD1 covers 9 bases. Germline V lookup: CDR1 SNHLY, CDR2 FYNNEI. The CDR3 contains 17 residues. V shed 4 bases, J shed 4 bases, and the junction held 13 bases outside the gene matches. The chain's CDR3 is CASSGSSDRGTSYGYTF. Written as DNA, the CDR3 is TGTGCCAGCAGTGGGAGTTCGGACAGGGGCACCTCCTATGGCTACACCTTC.

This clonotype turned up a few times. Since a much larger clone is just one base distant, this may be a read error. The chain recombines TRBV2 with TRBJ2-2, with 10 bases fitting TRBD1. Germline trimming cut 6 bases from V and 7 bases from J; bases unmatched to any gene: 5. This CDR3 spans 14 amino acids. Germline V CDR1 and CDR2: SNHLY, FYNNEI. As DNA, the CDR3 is TGTGCCAGCAGGAAGGACAGGGGGGGCGGGGAGCTGTTTTTT. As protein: CASRKDRGGGELFF.

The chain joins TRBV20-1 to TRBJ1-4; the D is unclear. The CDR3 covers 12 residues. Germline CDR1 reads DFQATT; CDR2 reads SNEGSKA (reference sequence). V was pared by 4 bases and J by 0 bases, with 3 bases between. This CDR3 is CSAIATNEKLFF. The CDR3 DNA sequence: TGCAGTGCTATCGCAACTAATGAAAAACTGTTTTTT.

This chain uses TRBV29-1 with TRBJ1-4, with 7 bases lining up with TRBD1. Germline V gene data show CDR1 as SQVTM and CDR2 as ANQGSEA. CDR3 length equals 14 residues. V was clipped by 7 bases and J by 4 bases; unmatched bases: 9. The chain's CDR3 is CSAQTGAGNEKLFF. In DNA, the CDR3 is TGCAGCGCACAAACAGGGGCTGGTAATGAAAAACTGTTTTTT.

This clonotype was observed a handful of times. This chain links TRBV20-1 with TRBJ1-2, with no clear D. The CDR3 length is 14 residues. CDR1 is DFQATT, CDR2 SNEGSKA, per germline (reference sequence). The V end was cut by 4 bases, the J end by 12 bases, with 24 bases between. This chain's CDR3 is CSANPTGSPSGNTF. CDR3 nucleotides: TGCAGTGCTAACCCCACTGGGAGCCCCTCTGGAAACACCTTC.

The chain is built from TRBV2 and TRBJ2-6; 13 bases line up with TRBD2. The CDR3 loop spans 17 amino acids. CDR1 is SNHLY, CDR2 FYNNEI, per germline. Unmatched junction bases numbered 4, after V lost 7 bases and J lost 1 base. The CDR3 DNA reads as TGTGCCAGCACCGAGGGACTAGCGGGATCTGGGGCCAACGTCCTGACTTTC. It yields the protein CASTEGLAGSGANVLTF.

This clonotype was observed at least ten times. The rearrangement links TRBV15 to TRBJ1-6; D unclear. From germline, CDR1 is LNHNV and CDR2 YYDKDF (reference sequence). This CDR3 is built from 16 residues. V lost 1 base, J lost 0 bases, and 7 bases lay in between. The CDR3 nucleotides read TGTGCCACCAGCAGAGTTATTCTCTCCTATAATTCACCCCTCCACTTT. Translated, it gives CATSRVILSYNSPLHF.

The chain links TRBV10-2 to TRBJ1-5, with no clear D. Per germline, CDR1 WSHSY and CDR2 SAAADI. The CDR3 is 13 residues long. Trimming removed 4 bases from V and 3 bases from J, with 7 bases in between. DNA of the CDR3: TGCGCCAGCAGTGTGACCACCAATCAGCCCCAGCATTTT. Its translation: CASSVTTNQPQHF.

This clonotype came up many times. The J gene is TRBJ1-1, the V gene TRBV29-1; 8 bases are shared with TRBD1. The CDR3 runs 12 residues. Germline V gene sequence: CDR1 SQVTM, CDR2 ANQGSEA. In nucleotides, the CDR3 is TGCACCACCGGGACAGGGAACACTGAAGCTTTCTTT. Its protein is CTTGTGNTEAFF.

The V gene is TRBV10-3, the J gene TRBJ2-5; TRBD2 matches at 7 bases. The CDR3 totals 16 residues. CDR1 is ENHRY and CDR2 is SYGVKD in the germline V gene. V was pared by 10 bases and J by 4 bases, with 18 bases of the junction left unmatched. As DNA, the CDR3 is TGTGCCAGCAGCCAAGGACCGGGGGGAGATGGAGAGACCCAGTACTTC. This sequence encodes CASSQGPGGDGETQYF.

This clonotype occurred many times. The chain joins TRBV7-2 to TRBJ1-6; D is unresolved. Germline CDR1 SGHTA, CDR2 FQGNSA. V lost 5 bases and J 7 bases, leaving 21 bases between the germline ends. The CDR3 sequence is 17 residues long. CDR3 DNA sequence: TGTGCCAGCAGCCCGTTCAATCGACTCGAGTGGAATTCACCCCTCCACTTT. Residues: CASSPFNRLEWNSPLHF.

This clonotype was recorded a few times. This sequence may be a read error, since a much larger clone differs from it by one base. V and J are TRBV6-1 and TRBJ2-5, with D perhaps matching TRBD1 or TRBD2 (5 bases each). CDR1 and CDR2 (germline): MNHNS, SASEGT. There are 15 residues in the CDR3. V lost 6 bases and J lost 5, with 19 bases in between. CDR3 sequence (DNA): TGTGCCAGCAGGGGGACGCCCACCTACGGGGAGACCCAGTACTTC. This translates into CASRGTPTYGETQYF.

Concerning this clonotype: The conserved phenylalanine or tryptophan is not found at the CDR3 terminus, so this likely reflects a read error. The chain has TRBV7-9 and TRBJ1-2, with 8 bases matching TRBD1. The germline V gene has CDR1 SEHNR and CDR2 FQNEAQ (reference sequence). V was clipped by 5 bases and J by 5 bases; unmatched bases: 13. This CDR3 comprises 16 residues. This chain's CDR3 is CASSPRTGTGLYGYTS. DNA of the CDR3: TGTGCCAGCAGCCCCCGGACAGGGACGGGACTTTATGGCTACACCTCC.

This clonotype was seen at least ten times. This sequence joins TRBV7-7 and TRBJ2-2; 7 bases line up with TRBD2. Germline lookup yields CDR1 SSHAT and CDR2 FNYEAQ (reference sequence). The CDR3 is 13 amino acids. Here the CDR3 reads CAWGGVNTGELFF. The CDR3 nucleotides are TGTGCTTGGGGGGGAGTTAACACCGGGGAGCTGTTTTTT.

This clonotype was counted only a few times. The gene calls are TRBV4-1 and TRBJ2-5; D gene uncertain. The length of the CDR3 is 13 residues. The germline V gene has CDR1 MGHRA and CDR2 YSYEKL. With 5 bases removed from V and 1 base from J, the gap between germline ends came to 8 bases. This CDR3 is CASSVDGQETQYF. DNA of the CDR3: TGCGCCAGCAGCGTCGACGGCCAAGAGACCCAGTACTTC.